The clone carrying this T cell receptor (beta chain) occurred many times. Antigen: not known. This entry comes from a study of blood T cells in healthy people across ages. Study findings and constraints: Versus aged donors, long-lived donors had higher diversity and more naive CD4+ cells.

Then a second PCR, running about 6 to 12 cycles, was carried out with a sample-barcoded 5' primer and a J-beta primer mix. TCRdb re-analysed the 5' RACE reads in MiXCR, keeping a single row per CDR3 protein. The sample lists hundreds of thousands of distinct CDR3 sequences, 25% to 35% occurring once. The ends lost 6 bases at V and 2 bases at J; junction bases unmatched: 6. The CDR3 length is 14 residues. Germline V CDR1 and CDR2: LGHDT, YNNKEL (reference sequence). Each donor had 8 to 10 milliliters of peripheral blood drawn. Extractions gave at least 5.5 micrograms of total RNA per sample. Sample: blood. V and J are TRBV3-1 and TRBJ2-7; TRBD2 agrees at 8 bases. The receptor's source is a woman older than 75 in good health. The CDR3 is CASSLSGGTYEQYF. CDR3 bases: TGTGCCAGCAGTCTCAGCGGGGGTACCTACGAGCAGTACTTC.